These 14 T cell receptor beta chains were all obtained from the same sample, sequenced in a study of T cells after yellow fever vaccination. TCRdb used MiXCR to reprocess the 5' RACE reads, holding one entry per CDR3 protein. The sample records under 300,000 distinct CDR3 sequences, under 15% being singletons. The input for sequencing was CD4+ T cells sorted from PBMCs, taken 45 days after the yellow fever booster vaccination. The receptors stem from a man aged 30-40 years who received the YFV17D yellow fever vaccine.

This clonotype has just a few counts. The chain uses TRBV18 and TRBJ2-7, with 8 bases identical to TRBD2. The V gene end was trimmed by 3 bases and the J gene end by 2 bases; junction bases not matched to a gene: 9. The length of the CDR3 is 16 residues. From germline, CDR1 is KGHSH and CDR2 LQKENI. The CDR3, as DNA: TGTGCCAGCTCACCGTACAATCGACTAGCGACCTACGAGCAGTACTTC. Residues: CASSPYNRLATYEQYF.

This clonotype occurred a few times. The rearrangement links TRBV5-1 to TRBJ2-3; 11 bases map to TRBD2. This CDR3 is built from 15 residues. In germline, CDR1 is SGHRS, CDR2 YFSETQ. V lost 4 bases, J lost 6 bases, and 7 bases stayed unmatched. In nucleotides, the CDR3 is TGCGCCAGCAGCAAAGGGACTAGCGGTGGGGATACGCAGTATTTT. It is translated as CASSKGTSGGDTQYF.

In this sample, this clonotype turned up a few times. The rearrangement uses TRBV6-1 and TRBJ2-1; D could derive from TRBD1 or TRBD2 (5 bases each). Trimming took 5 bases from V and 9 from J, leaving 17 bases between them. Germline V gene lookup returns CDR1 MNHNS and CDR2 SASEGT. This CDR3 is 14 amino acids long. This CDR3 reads CASSPGTRSREQFF. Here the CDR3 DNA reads TGTGCCAGCAGTCCGGGGACGAGGTCGCGTGAGCAGTTCTTC.

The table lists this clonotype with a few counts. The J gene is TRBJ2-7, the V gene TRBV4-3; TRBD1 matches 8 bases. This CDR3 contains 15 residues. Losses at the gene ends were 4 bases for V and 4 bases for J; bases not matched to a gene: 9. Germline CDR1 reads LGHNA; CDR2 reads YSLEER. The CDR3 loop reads CASSRYQGAWYEQYF. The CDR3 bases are TGCGCCAGCAGCCGGTATCAGGGGGCGTGGTACGAGCAGTACTTC.

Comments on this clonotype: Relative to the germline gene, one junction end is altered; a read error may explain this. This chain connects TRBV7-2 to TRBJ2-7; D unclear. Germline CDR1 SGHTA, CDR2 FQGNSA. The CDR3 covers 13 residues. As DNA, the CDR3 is TGTGCCAGCTGCTTCTGGATCTCCTACGAGCAGTACTTC. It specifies CASCFWISYEQYF.

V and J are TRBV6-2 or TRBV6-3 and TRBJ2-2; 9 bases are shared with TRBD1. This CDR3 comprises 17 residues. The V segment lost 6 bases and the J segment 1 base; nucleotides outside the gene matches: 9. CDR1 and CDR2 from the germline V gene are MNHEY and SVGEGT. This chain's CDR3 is CASRRTTGGRNTGELFF. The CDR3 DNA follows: TGTGCCAGCAGACGGACGACAGGGGGACGGAACACCGGGGAGCTGTTTTTT.

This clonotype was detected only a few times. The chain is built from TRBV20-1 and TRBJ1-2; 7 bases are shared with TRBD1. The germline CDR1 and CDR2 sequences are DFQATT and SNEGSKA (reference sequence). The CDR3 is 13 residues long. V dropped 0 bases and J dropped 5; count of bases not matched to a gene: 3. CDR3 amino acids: CSARETGLYGYTF. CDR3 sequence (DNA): TGCAGTGCTAGAGAGACAGGGTTGTATGGCTACACCTTC.

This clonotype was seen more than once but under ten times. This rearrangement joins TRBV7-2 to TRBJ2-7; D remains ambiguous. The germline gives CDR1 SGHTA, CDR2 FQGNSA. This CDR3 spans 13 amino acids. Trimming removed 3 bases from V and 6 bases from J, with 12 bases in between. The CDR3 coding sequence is TGTGCCAGCAGCTTTAAGGGCCTCCCCGAGCAGTACTTC. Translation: CASSFKGLPEQYF.

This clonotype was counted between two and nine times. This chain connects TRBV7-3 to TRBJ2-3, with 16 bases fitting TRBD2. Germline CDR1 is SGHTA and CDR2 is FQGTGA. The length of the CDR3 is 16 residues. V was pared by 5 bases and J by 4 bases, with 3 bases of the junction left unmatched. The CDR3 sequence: CASSTGLAGGADTQYF. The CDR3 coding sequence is TGTGCCAGCAGCACGGGACTAGCGGGAGGGGCAGATACGCAGTATTTT.

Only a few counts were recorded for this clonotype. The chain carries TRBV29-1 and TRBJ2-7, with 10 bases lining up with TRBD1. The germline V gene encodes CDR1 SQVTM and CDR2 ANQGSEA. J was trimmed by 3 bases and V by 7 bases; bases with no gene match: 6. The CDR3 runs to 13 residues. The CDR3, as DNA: TGCAGCGCTCGGACAGGGGGAGTCTACGAGCAGTACTTC. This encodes CSARTGGVYEQYF.

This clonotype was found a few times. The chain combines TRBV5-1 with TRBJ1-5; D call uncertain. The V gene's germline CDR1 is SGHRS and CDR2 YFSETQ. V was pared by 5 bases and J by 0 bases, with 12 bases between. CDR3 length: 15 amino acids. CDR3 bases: TGCGCCAGCAGGCCGTCCGGGTCTAGCAATCAGCCCCAGCATTTT. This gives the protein CASRPSGSSNQPQHF.

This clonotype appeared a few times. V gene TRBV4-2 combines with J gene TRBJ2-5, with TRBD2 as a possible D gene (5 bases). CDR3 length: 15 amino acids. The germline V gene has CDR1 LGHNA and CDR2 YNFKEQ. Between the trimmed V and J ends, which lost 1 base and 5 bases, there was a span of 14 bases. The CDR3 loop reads CASSQGSARGETQYF. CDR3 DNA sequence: TGTGCCAGCAGCCAAGGGTCAGCGCGAGGGGAGACCCAGTACTTC.

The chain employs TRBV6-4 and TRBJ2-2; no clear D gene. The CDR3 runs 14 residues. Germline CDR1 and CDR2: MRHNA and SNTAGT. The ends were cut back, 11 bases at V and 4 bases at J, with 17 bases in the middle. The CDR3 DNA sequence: TGTGCCTCATCCGGAAGCCTGGGCACCGGGGAGCTGTTTTTT. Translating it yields CASSGSLGTGELFF.

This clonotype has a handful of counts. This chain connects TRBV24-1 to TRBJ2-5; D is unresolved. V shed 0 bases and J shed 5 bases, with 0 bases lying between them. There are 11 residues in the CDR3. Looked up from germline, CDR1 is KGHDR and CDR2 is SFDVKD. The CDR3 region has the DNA TGTGCCACCAGTGATTTGGAGACCCAGTACTTC. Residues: CATSDLETQYF.